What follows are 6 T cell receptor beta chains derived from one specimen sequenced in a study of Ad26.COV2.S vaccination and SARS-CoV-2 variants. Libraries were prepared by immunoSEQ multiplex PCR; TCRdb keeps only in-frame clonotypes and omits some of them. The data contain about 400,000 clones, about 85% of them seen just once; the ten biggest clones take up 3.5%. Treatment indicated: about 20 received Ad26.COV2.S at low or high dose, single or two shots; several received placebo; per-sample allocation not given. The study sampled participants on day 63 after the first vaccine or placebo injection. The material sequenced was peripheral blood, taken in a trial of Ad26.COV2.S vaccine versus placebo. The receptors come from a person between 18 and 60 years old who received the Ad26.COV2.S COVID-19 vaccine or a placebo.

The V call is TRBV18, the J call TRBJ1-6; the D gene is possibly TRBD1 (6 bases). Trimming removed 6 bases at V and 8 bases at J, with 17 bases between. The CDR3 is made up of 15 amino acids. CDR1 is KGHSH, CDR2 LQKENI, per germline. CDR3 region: CASSKDRIRDSPLHF. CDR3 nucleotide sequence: TGTGCCAGCTCGAAGGACAGAATAAGGGATTCACCCCTCCACTTT.

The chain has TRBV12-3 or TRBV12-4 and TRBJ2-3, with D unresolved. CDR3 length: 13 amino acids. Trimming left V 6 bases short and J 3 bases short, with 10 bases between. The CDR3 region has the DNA TGTGCCAGCAGGTCGCCAACTACAGATACGCAGTATTTT. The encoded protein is CASRSPTTDTQYF.

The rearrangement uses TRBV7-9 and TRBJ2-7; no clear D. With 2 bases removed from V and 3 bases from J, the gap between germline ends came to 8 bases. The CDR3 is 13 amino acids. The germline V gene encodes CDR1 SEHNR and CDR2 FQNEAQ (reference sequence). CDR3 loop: CASSLSISYEQYF. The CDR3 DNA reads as TGTGCCAGCAGCTTATCCATCAGCTACGAGCAGTACTTC.

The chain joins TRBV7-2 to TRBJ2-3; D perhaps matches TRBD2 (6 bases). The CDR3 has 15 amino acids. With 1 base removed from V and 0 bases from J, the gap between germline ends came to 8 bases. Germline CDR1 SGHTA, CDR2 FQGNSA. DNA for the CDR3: TGTGCCAGCAGCTTAGGCGGGGTGAGCACAGATACGCAGTATTTT. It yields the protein CASSLGGVSTDTQYF.

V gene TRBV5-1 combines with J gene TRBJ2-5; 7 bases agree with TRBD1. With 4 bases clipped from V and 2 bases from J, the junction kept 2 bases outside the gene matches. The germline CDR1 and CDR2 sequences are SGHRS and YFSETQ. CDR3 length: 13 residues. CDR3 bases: TGCGCCAGCAGCATCAGGGGGCAAGAGACCCAGTACTTC. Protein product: CASSIRGQETQYF.

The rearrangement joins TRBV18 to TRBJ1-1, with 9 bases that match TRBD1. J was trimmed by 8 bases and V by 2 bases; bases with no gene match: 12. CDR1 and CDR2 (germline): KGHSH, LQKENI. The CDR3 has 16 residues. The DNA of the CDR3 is TGTGCCAGCTCACCAACCGGGACAGGGAGAGGAATGGAAGCTTTCTTT. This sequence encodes CASSPTGTGRGMEAFF.